This entry features one TCR beta chain sequence. Its antigen is currently unknown. Each TCR beta cDNA library carried unique molecular identifiers. One entry per CDR3 protein, called by TCRdb with MiXCR from the PCR reads. The table records more than 350,000 distinct CDR3 sequences, 35% to 45% of them present only once. The data are from a study of post-analysis software for immune sequencing data. Study-wide results and limits: Controls showed lower frequencies than patients for roughly 5 TRBV segments, and TRBV5-6, TRBV5-1 and TRBV20-1 were among these.

Unmatched junction bases numbered 5, after V lost 2 bases and J lost 5 bases. CDR1 and CDR2 (germline): SGHTA, FQGNSA. This CDR3 comprises 15 residues. The sequence was collected from a girl aged 2 to 10 with multiple sclerosis. The rearrangement links TRBV7-2 to TRBJ2-1; TRBD2 agrees at 8 bases. The sample comprised blood. CDR3 in amino acids: CASSLWASGHNEQFF. CDR3 sequence (DNA): TGTGCCAGCAGCTTATGGGCTAGCGGGCACAATGAGCAGTTCTTC.